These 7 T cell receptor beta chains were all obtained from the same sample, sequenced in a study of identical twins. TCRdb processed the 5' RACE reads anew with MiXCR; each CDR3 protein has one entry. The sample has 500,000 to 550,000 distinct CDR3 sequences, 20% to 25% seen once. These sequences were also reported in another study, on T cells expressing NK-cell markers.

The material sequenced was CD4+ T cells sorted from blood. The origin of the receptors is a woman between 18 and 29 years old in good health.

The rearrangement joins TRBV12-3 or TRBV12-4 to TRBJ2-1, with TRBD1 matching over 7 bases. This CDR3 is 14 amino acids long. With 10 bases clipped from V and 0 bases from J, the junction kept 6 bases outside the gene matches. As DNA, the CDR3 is TGTGCCACTACAGGGGCTTCCTCCTACAATGAGCAGTTCTTC. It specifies CATTGASSYNEQFF.

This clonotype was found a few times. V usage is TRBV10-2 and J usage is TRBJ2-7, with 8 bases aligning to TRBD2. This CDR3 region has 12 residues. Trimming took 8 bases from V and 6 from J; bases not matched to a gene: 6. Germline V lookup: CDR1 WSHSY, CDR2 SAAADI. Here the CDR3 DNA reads TGCGCCAGCTCCGGGACTAGGTTCGAGCAGTACTTC. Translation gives CASSGTRFEQYF.

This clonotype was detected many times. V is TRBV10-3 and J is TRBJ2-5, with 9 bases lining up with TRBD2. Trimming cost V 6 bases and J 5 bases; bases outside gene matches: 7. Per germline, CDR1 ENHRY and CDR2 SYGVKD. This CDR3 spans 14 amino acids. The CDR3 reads CAISLSGSSETQYF. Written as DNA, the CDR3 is TGTGCCATCAGCCTTAGCGGGAGCTCTGAGACCCAGTACTTC.

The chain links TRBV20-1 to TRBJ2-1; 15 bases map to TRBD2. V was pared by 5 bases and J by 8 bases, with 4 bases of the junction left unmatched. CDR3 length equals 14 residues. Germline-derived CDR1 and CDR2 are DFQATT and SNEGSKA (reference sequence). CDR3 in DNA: TGCAGTGCTCGGACTAGCGGGAGGGCGGATGAGCAGTTCTTC. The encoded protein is CSARTSGRADEQFF.

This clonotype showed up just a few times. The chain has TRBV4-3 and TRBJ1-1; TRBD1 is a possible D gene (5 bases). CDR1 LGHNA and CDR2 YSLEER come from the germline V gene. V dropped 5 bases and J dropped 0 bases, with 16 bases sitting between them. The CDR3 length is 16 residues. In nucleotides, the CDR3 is TGCGCCAGCAGCTTCCACGTCGACAGACTGAACACTGAAGCTTTCTTT. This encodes CASSFHVDRLNTEAFF.

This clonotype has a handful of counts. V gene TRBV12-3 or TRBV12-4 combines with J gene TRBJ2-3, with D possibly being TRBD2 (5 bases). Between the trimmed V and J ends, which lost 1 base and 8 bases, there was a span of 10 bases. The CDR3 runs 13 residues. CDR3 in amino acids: CASSLEPRGTQYF. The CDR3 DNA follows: TGTGCCAGCAGTTTAGAACCTCGGGGTACGCAGTATTTT.

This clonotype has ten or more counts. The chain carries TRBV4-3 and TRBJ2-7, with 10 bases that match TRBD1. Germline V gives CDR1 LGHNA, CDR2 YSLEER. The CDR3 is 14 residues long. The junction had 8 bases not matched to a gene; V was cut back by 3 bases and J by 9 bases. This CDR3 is CASSQERQGAWQYF. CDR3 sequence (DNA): TGCGCCAGCAGCCAGGAACGACAGGGGGCCTGGCAGTACTTC.